This T cell receptor beta chain appears in the sequencing data of a study of cytomegalovirus exposure and HLA in healthy donors. Study-level findings and limits: A previous analysis found most TCR beta V segments productive roughly 90% or roughly 30% of the time. Later analysis found that TCR beta chains associated with HLA were more clonally expanded than other, equally common chains.

Everyone who donated was a healthy bone marrow donor. PCR primers comprised 60 Vbeta and 13 Jbeta primers. Libraries were prepared by immunoSEQ multiplex PCR; TCRdb keeps only in-frame clonotypes and omits some of them. The profile shows 150,000 to 250,000 clones, 82% of them singletons. The CDR3 is 12 residues long. Germline V gene data show CDR1 as MNHNS and CDR2 as SASEGT. Trimming removed 2 bases from V and 13 bases from J; junction bases left unmatched: 6. Worth noting for this clone: What it recognizes is unknown.

The sample taken for sequencing was PBMCs. The chain recombines TRBV6-1 with TRBJ2-3; 7 bases agree with TRBD2. The clonotype originates from a boy aged 2 to 10 in good health and CMV-seronegative. The CDR3 here is CASSESGTREYF. The CDR3 DNA follows: TGTGCCAGCAGTGAAAGCGGGACCAGAGAGTATTTT.